This record looks at one T cell receptor beta chain sequence and its context. Its matching antigen is unknown. This record comes from a study of beta chain features in type 1 diabetes. Isolated RNA was reverse transcribed in full, so expressed TCRB transcripts were sequenced. Here immunoSEQ multiplex PCR was the method, and the copy in TCRdb shows in-frame clones only, minus some. The sample consists of roughly 250,000 clones, about a fifth of them appearing once. General study findings and limits: Shortening that was moderate but significant affected the TCRB CDR3s of Type 1 diabetes patients in all four CD4+ subsets.

The receptor comes from a woman between 40 and 50 years old with type 1 diabetes. Material: naive CD4+ T cells from blood.

Here the CDR3 DNA reads TGCAGCGGCTCTGGCCCACCAGGACAGGTCACAGATACGCAGTATTTT. It yields the protein CSGSGPPGQVTDTQYF. The chain combines TRBV29-1 with TRBJ2-3; the match to TRBD1 covers 7 bases. Germline V gives CDR1 SQVTM, CDR2 ANQGSEA. V lost 7 bases and J lost 2; bases outside the gene matches: 15. This CDR3 has 16 residues.